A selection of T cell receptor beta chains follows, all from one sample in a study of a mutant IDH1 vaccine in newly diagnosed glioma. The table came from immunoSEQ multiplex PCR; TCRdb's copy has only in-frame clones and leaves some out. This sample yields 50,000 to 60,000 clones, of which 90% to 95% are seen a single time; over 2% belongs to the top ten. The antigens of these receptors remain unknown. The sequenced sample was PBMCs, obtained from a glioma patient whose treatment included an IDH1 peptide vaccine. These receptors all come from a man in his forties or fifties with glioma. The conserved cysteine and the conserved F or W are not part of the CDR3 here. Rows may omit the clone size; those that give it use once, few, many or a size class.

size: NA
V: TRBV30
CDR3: AWSVPRTGGTYEQY

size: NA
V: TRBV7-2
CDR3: ASSLGSGPNTQY

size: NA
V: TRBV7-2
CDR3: ASSLTGTSGLNTGELF

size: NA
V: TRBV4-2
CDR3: ASSYGLAGTDTQY

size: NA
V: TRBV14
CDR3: ASSRPGNYGYT

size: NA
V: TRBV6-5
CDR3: ASSRGGARETQY

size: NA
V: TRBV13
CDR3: ASSPQNGITEAF

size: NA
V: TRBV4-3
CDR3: ASSQDRAGNTIY

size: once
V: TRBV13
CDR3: ASSFTGELF

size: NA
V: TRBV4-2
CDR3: ASSEFSGGDEKLF

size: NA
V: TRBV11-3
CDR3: ASSQMGDGTGTFHGELF

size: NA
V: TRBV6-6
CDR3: ASSLGQVSNQPQH

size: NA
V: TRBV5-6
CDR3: ASSLAGGLREQF

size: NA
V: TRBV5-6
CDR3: ASSPAGLAGSYNEQF

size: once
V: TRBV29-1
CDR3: SVEEGQGGYGYT

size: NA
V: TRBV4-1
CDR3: ASSRTSGGPISYEQY